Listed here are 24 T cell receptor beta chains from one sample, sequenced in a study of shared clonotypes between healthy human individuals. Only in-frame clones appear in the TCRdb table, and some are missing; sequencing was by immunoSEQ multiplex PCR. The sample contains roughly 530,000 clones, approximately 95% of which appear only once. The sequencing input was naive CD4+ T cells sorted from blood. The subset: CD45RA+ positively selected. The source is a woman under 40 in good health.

This CDR3 reads CASSGYRDSIGTGHQPQHF. As DNA, the CDR3 is TGTGCCAGCAGCGGATACCGGGACAGCATAGGGACGGGGCATCAGCCCCAGCATTTT. J is TRBJ1-5 and V is TRBV9; 7 nucleotides match TRBD1. The CDR3 is made up of 19 amino acids. Trimming cost V 3 bases and J 5 bases; bases outside gene matches: 20. The germline gives CDR1 SGDLS, CDR2 YYNGEE.

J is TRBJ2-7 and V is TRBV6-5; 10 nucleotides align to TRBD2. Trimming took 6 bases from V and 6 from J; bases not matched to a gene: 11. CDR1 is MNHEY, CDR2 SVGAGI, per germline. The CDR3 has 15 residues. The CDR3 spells CASRPELAGSPEQYF. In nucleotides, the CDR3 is TGTGCCAGCAGGCCGGAACTAGCGGGATCGCCCGAGCAGTACTTC.

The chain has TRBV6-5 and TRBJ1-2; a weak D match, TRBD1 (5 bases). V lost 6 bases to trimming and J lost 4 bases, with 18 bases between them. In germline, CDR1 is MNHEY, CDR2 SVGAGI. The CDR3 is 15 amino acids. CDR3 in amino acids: CASRRTRTQGYGYTF. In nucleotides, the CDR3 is TGTGCCAGCAGACGGACCCGAACTCAGGGCTATGGCTACACCTTC.

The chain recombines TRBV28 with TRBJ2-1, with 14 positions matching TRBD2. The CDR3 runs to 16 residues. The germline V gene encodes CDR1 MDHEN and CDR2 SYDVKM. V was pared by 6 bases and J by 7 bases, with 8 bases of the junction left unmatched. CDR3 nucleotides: TGTGCCAGCAGGATAACCGGGACTAGCGGGAGAAATGAGCAGTTCTTC. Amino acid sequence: CASRITGTSGRNEQFF. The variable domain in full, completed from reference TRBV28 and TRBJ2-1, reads DVKVTQSSRYLVKRTGEKVFLECVQDMDHENMFWYRQDPGLGLRLIYFSYDVKMKEKGDIPEGYSVSREKKERFSLILESASTNQTSMYLCASRITGTSGRNEQFFGPGTRLTVL.

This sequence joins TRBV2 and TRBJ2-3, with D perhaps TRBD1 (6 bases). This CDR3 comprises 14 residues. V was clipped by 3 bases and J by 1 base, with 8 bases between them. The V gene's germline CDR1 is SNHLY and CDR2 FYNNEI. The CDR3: CASSEDRRTDTQYF. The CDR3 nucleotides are TGTGCCAGCAGTGAGGACAGACGCACAGATACGCAGTATTTT.

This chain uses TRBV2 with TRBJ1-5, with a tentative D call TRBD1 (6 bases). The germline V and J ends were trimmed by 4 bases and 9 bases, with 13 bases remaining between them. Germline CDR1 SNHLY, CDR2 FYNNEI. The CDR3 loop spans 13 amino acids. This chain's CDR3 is CASSVGQPRPQHF. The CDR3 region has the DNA TGTGCCAGCAGTGTAGGACAGCCGCGGCCCCAGCATTTT.

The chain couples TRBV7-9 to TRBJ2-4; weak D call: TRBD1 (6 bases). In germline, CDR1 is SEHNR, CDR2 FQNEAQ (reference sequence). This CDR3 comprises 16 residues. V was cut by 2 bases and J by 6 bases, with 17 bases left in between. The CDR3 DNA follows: TGTGCCAGCAGCTTAAACTTGTCGCCACAGGGAAACATTCAGTACTTC. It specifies CASSLNLSPQGNIQYF.

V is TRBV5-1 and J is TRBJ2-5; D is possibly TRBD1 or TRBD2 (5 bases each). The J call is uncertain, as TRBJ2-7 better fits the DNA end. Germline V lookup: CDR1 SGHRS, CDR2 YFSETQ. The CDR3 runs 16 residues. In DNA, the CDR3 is TGCGCCAGCAGTCTCCAAGTCGGGACCACTCCCTACGAGCAGTACTTC. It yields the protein CASSLQVGTTPYEQYF.

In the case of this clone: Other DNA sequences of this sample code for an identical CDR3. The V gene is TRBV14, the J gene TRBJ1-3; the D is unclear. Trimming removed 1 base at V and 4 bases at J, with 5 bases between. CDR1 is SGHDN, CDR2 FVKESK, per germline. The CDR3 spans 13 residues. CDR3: CASSQVGGNTIYF. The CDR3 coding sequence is TGTGCCAGCAGCCAAGTTGGCGGAAACACCATATATTTT.

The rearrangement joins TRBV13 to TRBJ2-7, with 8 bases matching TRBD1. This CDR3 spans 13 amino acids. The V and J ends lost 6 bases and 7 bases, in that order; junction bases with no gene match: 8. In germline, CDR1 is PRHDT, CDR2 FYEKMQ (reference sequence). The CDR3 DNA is TGTGCCAGCAGTCTGGACAGGGCGTGGGAGCAGTACTTC. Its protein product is CASSLDRAWEQYF.

This chain's CDR3 is CASSPTYIPQPQHF. CDR3 DNA: TGTGCCAGTAGTCCGACATATATTCCTCAGCCCCAGCATTTT. This chain links TRBV19 with TRBJ1-5; D unclear. Germline V gene lookup returns CDR1 LNHDA and CDR2 SQIVND (reference sequence). Trimming took off 5 bases at V and 6 bases at J, with 14 bases between the two ends. CDR3 length: 14 amino acids.

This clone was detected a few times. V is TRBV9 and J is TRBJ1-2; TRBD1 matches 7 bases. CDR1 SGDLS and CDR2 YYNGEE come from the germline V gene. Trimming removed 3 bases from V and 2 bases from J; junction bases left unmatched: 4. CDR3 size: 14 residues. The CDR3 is CASSATGLNYGYTF. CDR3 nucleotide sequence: TGTGCCAGCAGCGCGACAGGGTTAAACTATGGCTACACCTTC.

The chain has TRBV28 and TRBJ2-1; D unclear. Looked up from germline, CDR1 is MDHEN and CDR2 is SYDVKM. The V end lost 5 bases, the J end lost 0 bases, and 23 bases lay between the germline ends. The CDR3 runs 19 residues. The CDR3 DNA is TGTGCCAGCAGTCCTTTGGCTAAGCGACCCCAGAGCTCCTACAATGAGCAGTTCTTC. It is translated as CASSPLAKRPQSSYNEQFF.

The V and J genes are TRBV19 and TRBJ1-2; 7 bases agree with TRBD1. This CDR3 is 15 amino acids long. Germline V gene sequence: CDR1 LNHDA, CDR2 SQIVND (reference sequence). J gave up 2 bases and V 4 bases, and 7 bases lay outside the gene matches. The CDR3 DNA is TGTGCCAGTAGTACCCAGAAGGGACAGAACTATGGCTACACCTTC. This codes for CASSTQKGQNYGYTF.

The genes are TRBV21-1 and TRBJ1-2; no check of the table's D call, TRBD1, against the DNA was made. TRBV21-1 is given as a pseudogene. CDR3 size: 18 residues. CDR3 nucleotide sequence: TGTGCCAGCAGCATCCAGGACGGGACAGAGCCCGCTAACTATGGCTACACCTTC. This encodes CASSIQDGTEPANYGYTF.

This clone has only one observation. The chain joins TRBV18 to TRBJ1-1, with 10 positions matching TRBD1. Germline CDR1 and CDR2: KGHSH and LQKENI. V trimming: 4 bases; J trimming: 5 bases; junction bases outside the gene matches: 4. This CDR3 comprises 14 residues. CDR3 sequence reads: CASSQGTGVTEAFF. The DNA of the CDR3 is TGTGCCAGCTCACAGGGGACAGGGGTTACTGAAGCTTTCTTT.

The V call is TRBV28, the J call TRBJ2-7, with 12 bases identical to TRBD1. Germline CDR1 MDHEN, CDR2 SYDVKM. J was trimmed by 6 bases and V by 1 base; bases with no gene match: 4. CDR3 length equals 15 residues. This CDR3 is CASSLSGDRGLEQYF. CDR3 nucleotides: TGTGCCAGCAGTTTATCCGGGGACAGGGGGCTCGAGCAGTACTTC.

The CDR3 loop is CASSLGAGYGYTF. The CDR3 DNA reads as TGTGCCAGCAGTTTGGGGGCAGGATATGGCTACACCTTC. The chain has TRBV28 and TRBJ1-2; weak D call: TRBD1 (6 bases). Trimming shortened V by 3 bases and J by 5 bases, and 10 bases separated the two germline ends. The germline V gene has CDR1 MDHEN and CDR2 SYDVKM. The CDR3 contains 13 residues.

The CDR3 DNA follows: TGTGCCAGCCGGAGATACAGGGATGGAAACACCATATATTTT. This sequence encodes CASRRYRDGNTIYF. The chain joins TRBV28 to TRBJ1-3, with D possibly being TRBD1 (6 bases). V was pared by 8 bases and J by 3 bases, with 14 bases between. The germline V gene encodes CDR1 MDHEN and CDR2 SYDVKM. This CDR3 contains 14 residues.

The CDR3 sequence is CASSPAYSKNIQYF. CDR3 coding DNA: TGCGCCAGCAGCCCCGCTTATTCCAAAAACATTCAGTACTTC. This chain links TRBV5-1 with TRBJ2-4; D remains unclear. V was trimmed by 4 bases and J by 2 bases, leaving 10 bases between them. This CDR3 contains 14 residues. Germline-derived CDR1 and CDR2 are SGHRS and YFSETQ.

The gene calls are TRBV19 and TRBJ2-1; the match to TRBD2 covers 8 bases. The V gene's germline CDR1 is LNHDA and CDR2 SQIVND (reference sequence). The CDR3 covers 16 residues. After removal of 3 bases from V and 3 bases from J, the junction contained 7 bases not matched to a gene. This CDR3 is CASSIQGLGYYNEQFF. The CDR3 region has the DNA TGTGCCAGTAGTATCCAGGGACTAGGCTACTACAATGAGCAGTTCTTC.

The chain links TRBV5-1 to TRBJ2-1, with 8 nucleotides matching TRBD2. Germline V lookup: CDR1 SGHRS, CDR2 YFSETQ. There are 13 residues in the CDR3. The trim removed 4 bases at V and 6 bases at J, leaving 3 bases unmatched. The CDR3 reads CASSVGLANEQFF. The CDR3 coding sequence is TGCGCCAGCAGCGTCGGACTAGCCAATGAGCAGTTCTTC.

CDR3 in DNA: TGTGCCAGCAGCACACCCTACGAGCAGTACTTC. This sequence encodes CASSTPYEQYF. The J gene is TRBJ2-7, the V gene TRBV25-1; D is undetermined. CDR1 and CDR2 (germline): MGHDK, SYGVNS. The CDR3 has 11 residues. Trimming left V 6 bases short and J 2 bases short, with 5 bases between.

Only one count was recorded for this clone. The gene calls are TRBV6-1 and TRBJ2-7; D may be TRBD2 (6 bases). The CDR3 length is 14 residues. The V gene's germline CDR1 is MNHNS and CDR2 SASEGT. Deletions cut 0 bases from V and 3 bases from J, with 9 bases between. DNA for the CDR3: TGTGCCAGCAGTGAAGCGCCGGGAGTCTACGAGCAGTACTTC. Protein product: CASSEAPGVYEQYF.